The 17 T cell receptor beta chains listed next were all sequenced from one sample in a study of cytomegalovirus exposure and HLA in healthy donors. The PCR used 60 Vbeta and 13 Jbeta primers. TCRdb's table, derived via immunoSEQ multiplex PCR, lists solely in-frame clones and lacks some. In the table there are some 150,000 clones, more than 60% of which are singletons. Source material: PBMCs. Every receptor here comes from a female donor in good health and CMV-seronegative.

The V and J genes are TRBV11-2 and TRBJ2-3; 11 nucleotides align to TRBD2. V was clipped by 5 bases and J by 3 bases; unmatched bases: 4. Germline V gene sequence: CDR1 SGHAT, CDR2 FQNNGV. This CDR3 region has 15 residues. This CDR3 reads CASSKTSGVTDTQYF. Here the CDR3 DNA reads TGTGCCAGCAGCAAGACTAGCGGGGTTACAGATACGCAGTATTTT. The full variable domain, in which reference TRBV11-2 and TRBJ2-3 provide the parts outside the CDR3, is EAGVAQSPRYKIIEKRQSVAFWCNPISGHATLYWYQQILGQGPKLLIQFQNNGVVDDSQLPKDRFSAERLKGVDSTLKIQPAKLEDSAVYLCASSKTSGVTDTQYFGPGTRLTVL.

The chain uses TRBV7-6 and TRBJ2-3; a possible D gene is TRBD1 (5 bases). CDR1 and CDR2 (germline): SGHVS, FNYEAQ. This CDR3 contains 15 residues. V lost 2 bases and J 6 bases, leaving 15 bases between the germline ends. The CDR3 DNA follows: TGTGCCAGCAGCTTACGGACACCGGTACGTGATACGCAGTATTTT. Its protein is CASSLRTPVRDTQYF. Using reference TRBV7-6 and TRBJ2-3 for the parts outside the CDR3, the full variable domain is GAGVSQSPRYKVTKRGQDVALRCDPISGHVSLYWYRQALGQGPEFLTYFNYEAQQDKSGLPNDRFSAERPEGSISTLTIQRTEQRDSAMYRCASSLRTPVRDTQYFGPGTRLTVL.

V and J are TRBV19 and TRBJ1-5, with D possibly being TRBD1 (5 bases). The V and J ends lost 7 bases and 2 bases respectively, with 21 bases between them. CDR3 length: 17 amino acids. The germline V gene has CDR1 LNHDA and CDR2 SQIVND (reference sequence). The CDR3 spells CASTQRGRGAGNQPQHF. CDR3 DNA sequence: TGTGCCAGTACCCAAAGAGGGCGGGGCGCGGGCAATCAGCCCCAGCATTTT.

The chain couples TRBV7-9 to TRBJ1-5; a weak D match, TRBD1 (5 bases). Trimming removed 0 bases at V and 5 bases at J, with 11 bases between. CDR3 length equals 15 residues. The germline V gene has CDR1 SEHNR and CDR2 FQNEAQ (reference sequence). The CDR3 sequence: CASSLASRADQPQHF. The CDR3 DNA reads as TGTGCCAGCAGCTTAGCGAGCAGGGCTGATCAGCCCCAGCATTTT.

J is TRBJ2-7 and V is TRBV28; the D is unclear. The CDR3 covers 12 residues. The V end lost 5 bases, the J end lost 3 bases, and 8 bases lay between the germline ends. The germline CDR1 and CDR2 sequences are MDHEN and SYDVKM. In DNA, the CDR3 is TGTGCCAGCAGTCCCAACGGCTACGAGCAGTACTTC. Translating gives CASSPNGYEQYF.

The gene calls are TRBV6-6 and TRBJ2-1, with D perhaps TRBD2 (6 bases). With 4 bases removed from V and 4 bases from J, the gap between germline ends came to 11 bases. The V gene's germline CDR1 is MNHNY and CDR2 SVGAGI (reference sequence). The CDR3 spans 14 residues. CDR3 in amino acids: CASSSPGLYNEQFF. Here the CDR3 DNA reads TGTGCCAGCAGTTCCCCGGGACTTTACAATGAGCAGTTCTTC.

V gene TRBV4-3 combines with J gene TRBJ2-1, with 11 nucleotides matching TRBD1. Trimming at V came to 0 bases and at J to 6 bases, leaving 4 bases not matched to a gene. CDR1 LGHNA and CDR2 YSLEER come from the germline V gene. The CDR3 consists of 16 residues. The CDR3 sequence is CASSQDTGTGGNEQFF. CDR3 coding DNA: TGCGCCAGCAGCCAAGACACAGGGACAGGGGGCAATGAGCAGTTCTTC.

This clone was seen only a few times. V and J are TRBV19 and TRBJ1-4; D unresolved. The germline gives CDR1 LNHDA, CDR2 SQIVND (reference sequence). The length of the CDR3 is 12 residues. The V gene lost 5 bases and the J gene lost 8 bases, with 9 bases spanning the gap. CDR3 sequence (DNA): TGTGCCAGTAGTTCACGAGGAGAAAAACTGTTTTTT. Translated, it gives CASSSRGEKLFF. Looking up the rest from reference TRBV19 and TRBJ1-4 gives the full variable domain: DGGITQSPKYLFRKEGQNVTLSCEQNLNHDAMYWYRQDPGQGLRLIYYSQIVNDFQKGDIAEGYSVSREKKESFPLTVTSAQKNPTAFYLCASSSRGEKLFFGSGTQLSVL.

The chain combines TRBV7-2 with TRBJ1-6; D possibly corresponds to TRBD1 (6 bases). The germline V gene encodes CDR1 SGHTA and CDR2 FQGNSA. V was pared by 5 bases and J by 5 bases, with 10 bases between. This CDR3 comprises 14 residues. In DNA, the CDR3 is TGTGCCAGCAGCCCCCGACAGGATAATTCACCCCTCCACTTT. Its translation: CASSPRQDNSPLHF.

This clone was seen a single time. The CDR3 loop is CASRLAGAEAFF. In nucleotides, the CDR3 is TGTGCCAGCAGGCTTGCGGGGGCTGAAGCTTTCTTT. J is TRBJ1-1 and V is TRBV25-1; tentatively, D is TRBD1 (5 bases). CDR1 is MGHDK and CDR2 is SYGVNS in the germline V gene. CDR3 length: 12 residues. Trimming removed 6 bases at V and 6 bases at J, with 11 bases between.

The chain recombines TRBV28 with TRBJ2-3; 7 nucleotides align to TRBD1. The V gene end was trimmed by 6 bases and the J gene end by 2 bases; junction bases not matched to a gene: 8. The length of the CDR3 is 15 residues. Germline loops: CDR1 MDHEN, CDR2 SYDVKM. The CDR3 sequence is CASSLRDRLTDTQYF. CDR3 DNA: TGTGCCAGCAGCCTGAGGGACAGACTCACAGATACGCAGTATTTT.

This clone was observed a handful of times. The rearrangement uses TRBV7-2 and TRBJ2-3, with 7 bases fitting TRBD2. V lost 1 base to trimming and J lost 2 bases; unmatched junction nucleotides: 9. There are 17 residues in the CDR3. Germline V gene sequence: CDR1 SGHTA, CDR2 FQGNSA. The CDR3 sequence: CASSLVEAGFNTDTQYF. As DNA, the CDR3 is TGTGCCAGCAGCTTAGTTGAAGCGGGGTTTAACACAGATACGCAGTATTTT.

The V call is TRBV30, the J call TRBJ1-5, with no clear D. There are 14 residues in the CDR3. Trimming removed 0 bases at V and 4 bases at J, with 10 bases between. Looked up from germline, CDR1 is GTSNPN and CDR2 is SVGIG (reference sequence). The CDR3 is CAWSVLSGNQPQHF. CDR3 DNA sequence: TGTGCCTGGAGTGTACTATCGGGGAATCAGCCCCAGCATTTT.

In its sample, this clone was seen once. The J gene is TRBJ1-1, the V gene TRBV5-6; D is uncertain. Trimming took off 2 bases at V and 4 bases at J, with 6 bases between the two ends. The CDR3 is 12 amino acids. CDR1 is SGHDT and CDR2 is YYEEEE in the germline V gene. The CDR3 spells CASSLRGTEAFF. The CDR3 nucleotides read TGTGCCAGCAGCTTACGGGGCACTGAAGCTTTCTTT.

The rearrangement uses TRBV28 and TRBJ2-7; TRBD1 matches 8 bases. The CDR3 totals 16 residues. Unmatched junction bases numbered 8, after V lost 4 bases and J lost 0 bases. Germline V gene lookup returns CDR1 MDHEN and CDR2 SYDVKM. The CDR3 region has the DNA TGTGCCAGCAGTTCACCGAGGACAGGGATCTCCTACGAGCAGTACTTC. Its translation: CASSSPRTGISYEQYF.

The chain has TRBV11-2 and TRBJ1-1; the D is unclear. This CDR3 has 13 residues. CDR1 is SGHAT and CDR2 is FQNNGV in the germline V gene. V lost 5 bases and J lost 1, with 8 bases in between. The DNA of the CDR3 is TGTGCCAGCAGCCCTTCGGGGAACACTGAAGCTTTCTTT. It codes for CASSPSGNTEAFF.

J is TRBJ2-7 and V is TRBV6-5, with D perhaps matching TRBD1 (6 bases). In germline, CDR1 is MNHEY, CDR2 SVGAGI. V lost 3 bases, J lost 3 bases, and 12 bases lay in between. The CDR3 totals 14 residues. The CDR3 reads CASSYNKGGYEQYF. DNA for the CDR3: TGTGCCAGCAGTTATAACAAAGGGGGCTACGAGCAGTACTTC.